This T cell receptor beta chain was captured in a study of T cell responses to AZD1222 COVID-19 vaccine. Some clones are missing from TCRdb's copy, which holds only in-frame ones; the method was immunoSEQ multiplex PCR. The repertoire includes tens of thousands of clones, 89% of them detected once, and approximately 30% sits in the top ten. V shed 5 bases and J 1 base; nucleotides not matched to a gene: 7. The CDR3 has 14 amino acids. CDR1 is GTSNPN, CDR2 SVGIG, per germline (reference sequence). This TCR came from an adult who received the AZD1222 COVID-19 vaccine. This chain uses TRBV30 with TRBJ1-1, with 7 bases identical to TRBD1. The sample in question was peripheral blood, obtained 28 days after the second AZD1222 dose. Written as DNA, the CDR3 is TGTGCCTGGGGACGGTACAGGGGGAACACTGAAGCTTTCTTT. It yields the protein CAWGRYRGNTEAFF.